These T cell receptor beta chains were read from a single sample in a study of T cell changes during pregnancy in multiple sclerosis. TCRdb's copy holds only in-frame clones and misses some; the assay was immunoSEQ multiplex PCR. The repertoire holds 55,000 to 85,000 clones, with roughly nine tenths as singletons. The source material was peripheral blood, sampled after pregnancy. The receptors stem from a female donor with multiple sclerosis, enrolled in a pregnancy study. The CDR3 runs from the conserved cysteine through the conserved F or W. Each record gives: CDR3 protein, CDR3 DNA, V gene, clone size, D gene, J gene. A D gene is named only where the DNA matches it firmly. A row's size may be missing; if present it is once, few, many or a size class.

CDR3 protein: CASSTTGRTYEQYF
CDR3 DNA: TGTGCCAGCAGTACGACAGGGAGAACCTACGAGCAGTACTTC
V gene: TRBV6-1
clone size: NA
D gene: TRBD1
J gene: TRBJ2-7

CDR3 protein: CASSSYSGRGTDTQYF
CDR3 DNA: TGCGCCAGCAGCTCCTATAGCGGGAGGGGTACAGATACGCAGTATTTT
V gene: TRBV5-1
clone size: NA
D gene: TRBD2
J gene: TRBJ2-3

CDR3 protein: CASSLDQQETQYF
CDR3 DNA: TGTGCCAGCAGCTTGGACCAGCAAGAGACCCAGTACTTC
V gene: TRBV5-4
clone size: NA
D gene: NA
J gene: TRBJ2-5

CDR3 protein: CASSRDREGGYTF
CDR3 DNA: TGTGCCAGCAGTCGGGACAGGGAAGGTGGCTACACCTTC
V gene: TRBV6-1
clone size: NA
D gene: TRBD1
J gene: TRBJ1-2

CDR3 protein: CASSPLPRRPYGYTF
CDR3 DNA: TGTGCCAGCAGTCCCCTTCCCCGGAGGCCCTATGGCTACACCTTC
V gene: TRBV11-2
clone size: NA
D gene: NA
J gene: TRBJ1-2

CDR3 protein: CAISGSSGRRTGELFF
CDR3 DNA: TGTGCCATCAGTGGTTCTAGCGGGAGACGCACCGGGGAGCTGTTTTTT
V gene: TRBV10-3
clone size: few
D gene: TRBD2
J gene: TRBJ2-2

CDR3 protein: CASNFGGQENTEAFF
CDR3 DNA: TGCGCCAGCAATTTTGGGGGACAGGAGAACACTGAAGCTTTCTTT
V gene: TRBV5-1
clone size: NA
D gene: TRBD1
J gene: TRBJ1-1

CDR3 protein: CAWSYSDTEAFF
CDR3 DNA: TGTGCCTGGAGTTATTCGGACACTGAAGCTTTCTTT
V gene: TRBV30
clone size: NA
D gene: NA
J gene: TRBJ1-1

CDR3 protein: CASSQDFQGNTIYF
CDR3 DNA: TGCGCCAGCAGCCAAGATTTTCAAGGAAACACCATATATTTT
V gene: TRBV4-3
clone size: few
D gene: NA
J gene: TRBJ1-3

CDR3 protein: CASSLFGAGAYTDTQYF
CDR3 DNA: TGTGCCAGCAGCTTATTTGGTGCGGGGGCCTACACAGATACGCAGTATTTT
V gene: TRBV11-2
clone size: NA
D gene: NA
J gene: TRBJ2-3

CDR3 protein: CASSHGTKSSEAFF
CDR3 DNA: TGTGCCAGCAGCCACGGGACAAAATCTAGTGAAGCTTTCTTT
V gene: TRBV5-8
clone size: NA
D gene: NA
J gene: TRBJ1-1

CDR3 protein: CASRQLAGNQPQHF
CDR3 DNA: TGTGCCAGCAGGCAACTCGCAGGGAATCAGCCCCAGCATTTT
V gene: TRBV6-6
clone size: NA
D gene: NA
J gene: TRBJ1-5

CDR3 protein: CASSPGTFRANVLTF
CDR3 DNA: TGTGCCAGCAGTCCCGGGACATTTCGGGCCAACGTCCTGACTTTC
V gene: TRBV6-5
clone size: NA
D gene: NA
J gene: TRBJ2-6

CDR3 protein: CASSESFSYNEQFF
CDR3 DNA: TGTGCCAGCAGTGAATCGTTCTCCTACAATGAGCAGTTCTTC
V gene: TRBV2
clone size: NA
D gene: NA
J gene: TRBJ2-1

CDR3 protein: CASSLGGGNQPQHF
CDR3 DNA: TGCGCCAGCAGCTTGGGCGGCGGTAATCAGCCCCAGCATTTT
V gene: TRBV5-1
clone size: NA
D gene: NA
J gene: TRBJ1-5

CDR3 protein: CASSPRSRGDSSYNEQFF
CDR3 DNA: TGTGCCAGCAGCCCACGCAGTCGCGGGGATAGCTCCTACAATGAGCAGTTCTTC
V gene: TRBV7-6
clone size: NA
D gene: NA
J gene: TRBJ2-1

CDR3 protein: CASSPIGTSGYEQYF
CDR3 DNA: TGTGCCAGCAGCCCCATCGGGACTAGCGGTTACGAGCAGTACTTC
V gene: TRBV27
clone size: NA
D gene: TRBD2
J gene: TRBJ2-7

CDR3 protein: CASSQDPGLAGEDTQYF
CDR3 DNA: TGCGCCAGCAGCCAAGATCCGGGACTAGCGGGAGAGGATACGCAGTATTTT
V gene: TRBV4-1
clone size: NA
D gene: TRBD2
J gene: TRBJ2-3

CDR3 protein: CASSQDIRGSGGYTF
CDR3 DNA: TGTGCCAGCAGCCAAGATATCAGGGGATCTGGTGGCTACACCTTC
V gene: TRBV5-4
clone size: NA
D gene: NA
J gene: TRBJ1-2

CDR3 protein: CAWNTGTSSSGNTIYF
CDR3 DNA: TGTGCCTGGAATACCGGGACATCAAGCTCTGGAAACACCATATATTTT
V gene: TRBV30
clone size: NA
D gene: NA
J gene: TRBJ1-3

CDR3 protein: CASSLGGSYTEAFF
CDR3 DNA: TGTGCCAGCAGTTTAGGGGGGTCCTACACTGAAGCTTTCTTT
V gene: TRBV27
clone size: NA
D gene: NA
J gene: TRBJ1-1

CDR3 protein: CASSQDWGREGRETQYF
CDR3 DNA: TGCGCCAGCAGCCAAGATTGGGGGCGGGAGGGCCGGGAGACCCAGTACTTC
V gene: TRBV4-1
clone size: NA
D gene: TRBD2
J gene: TRBJ2-5

CDR3 protein: CASTQGYYTEAFF
CDR3 DNA: TGTGCCAGCACACAGGGGTATTACACTGAAGCTTTCTTT
V gene: TRBV6-6
clone size: few
D gene: TRBD1
J gene: TRBJ1-1

CDR3 protein: CASSPALAGTHEQFF
CDR3 DNA: TGCGCCAGCAGCCCCGCCCTAGCGGGAACCCATGAGCAGTTCTTC
V gene: TRBV5-1
clone size: NA
D gene: TRBD2
J gene: TRBJ2-1

CDR3 protein: CASSANWGAGRDTQYF
CDR3 DNA: TGTGCCAGCAGCGCTAATTGGGGAGCGGGAAGGGATACGCAGTATTTT
V gene: TRBV9
clone size: NA
D gene: TRBD2
J gene: TRBJ2-3

CDR3 protein: CASRQGVNTEAFF
CDR3 DNA: TGTGCCAGCAGACAGGGTGTGAACACTGAAGCTTTCTTT
V gene: TRBV2
clone size: NA
D gene: NA
J gene: TRBJ1-1

CDR3 protein: CASSDKVQGEAFF
CDR3 DNA: TGTGCCAGCAGTGATAAGGTCCAGGGGGAAGCTTTCTTT
V gene: TRBV6-1
clone size: NA
D gene: NA
J gene: TRBJ1-1

CDR3 protein: CASRRRQGDSYEQYF
CDR3 DNA: TGCGCCAGCAGACGTCGACAGGGGGACTCCTACGAGCAGTACTTC
V gene: TRBV5-1
clone size: NA
D gene: TRBD1
J gene: TRBJ2-7

CDR3 protein: CASSPGGQGANTEAFF
CDR3 DNA: TGTGCCAGCAGTCCTGGGGGACAGGGGGCGAACACTGAAGCTTTCTTT
V gene: TRBV28
clone size: NA
D gene: TRBD1
J gene: TRBJ1-1

CDR3 protein: CSVTLTSTRGETQYF
CDR3 DNA: TGCAGCGTTACCCTAACTAGCACTAGGGGTGAGACCCAGTACTTC
V gene: TRBV29-1
clone size: NA
D gene: NA
J gene: TRBJ2-5

CDR3 protein: CASSWSGQGDNEQFF
CDR3 DNA: TGCGCCAGCAGCTGGTCGGGACAGGGGGACAATGAGCAGTTCTTC
V gene: TRBV5-1
clone size: NA
D gene: TRBD1
J gene: TRBJ2-1

CDR3 protein: CASTRGSIAAKNIQYF
CDR3 DNA: TGTGCCAGCACCAGGGGGAGTATCGCGGCCAAAAACATTCAGTACTTC
V gene: TRBV2
clone size: NA
D gene: TRBD1
J gene: TRBJ2-4

CDR3 protein: CASGLDSSYNEQFF
CDR3 DNA: TGTGCTAGTGGTCTGGACTCATCCTACAATGAGCAGTTCTTC
V gene: TRBV12-5
clone size: NA
D gene: NA
J gene: TRBJ2-1

CDR3 protein: CASSLDFSSYEQYF
CDR3 DNA: TGTGCCAGCAGCTTAGACTTTTCCTCCTACGAGCAGTACTTC
V gene: TRBV11-2
clone size: NA
D gene: NA
J gene: TRBJ2-7

CDR3 protein: CASSPVERITDTQYF
CDR3 DNA: TGTGCCAGCAGCCCCGTGGAGCGTATCACAGATACGCAGTATTTT
V gene: TRBV5-4
clone size: NA
D gene: NA
J gene: TRBJ2-3

CDR3 protein: CASSSRTSGSYEQYF
CDR3 DNA: TGTGCCAGCAGCTCCCGGACTAGCGGGAGCTACGAGCAGTACTTC
V gene: TRBV13
clone size: once
D gene: TRBD2
J gene: TRBJ2-7

CDR3 protein: CASRTGLAGEFEQFF
CDR3 DNA: TGTGCCAGCAGAACGGGACTAGCGGGAGAATTTGAGCAGTTCTTC
V gene: TRBV5-4
clone size: NA
D gene: TRBD2
J gene: TRBJ2-1

CDR3 protein: CASSYFDSQGNNEQFF
CDR3 DNA: TGTGCCAGCAGTTACTTCGACAGCCAGGGGAACAATGAGCAGTTCTTC
V gene: TRBV6-5
clone size: NA
D gene: NA
J gene: TRBJ2-1

CDR3 protein: CASSPGTSGQETQYF
CDR3 DNA: TGTGCCAGCAGCCCAGGGACTAGCGGGCAAGAGACCCAGTACTTC
V gene: TRBV5-4
clone size: NA
D gene: TRBD2
J gene: TRBJ2-5

CDR3 protein: CSVSTVRGMNTEAFF
CDR3 DNA: TGCAGCGTCTCCACAGTACGGGGAATGAACACTGAAGCTTTCTTT
V gene: TRBV29-1
clone size: NA
D gene: NA
J gene: TRBJ1-1

CDR3 protein: CASSVAKGLETQYF
CDR3 DNA: TGTGCCAGCAGCGTAGCGAAGGGGCTAGAGACCCAGTACTTC
V gene: TRBV9
clone size: NA
D gene: NA
J gene: TRBJ2-5

CDR3 protein: CAWSGDRMNTEAFF
CDR3 DNA: TGTGCCTGGAGTGGGGACAGGATGAACACTGAAGCTTTCTTT
V gene: TRBV30
clone size: NA
D gene: TRBD1
J gene: TRBJ1-1

CDR3 protein: CASSASGSTHNEQFF
CDR3 DNA: TGTGCCAGCAGCGCTAGCGGGAGCACTCACAATGAGCAGTTCTTC
V gene: TRBV9
clone size: NA
D gene: TRBD2
J gene: TRBJ2-1

CDR3 protein: CASSLGQGENTEAFF
CDR3 DNA: TGTGCCAGCAGCTTGGGACAGGGAGAGAACACTGAAGCTTTCTTT
V gene: TRBV5-8
clone size: NA
D gene: TRBD1
J gene: TRBJ1-1

CDR3 protein: CASGPGQGARNTEAFF
CDR3 DNA: TGTGCCAGTGGGCCGGGGCAGGGGGCGCGGAACACTGAAGCTTTCTTT
V gene: TRBV19
clone size: NA
D gene: TRBD1
J gene: TRBJ1-1

CDR3 protein: CASSPPPGTGTYEQYF
CDR3 DNA: TGTGCCAGCTCACCACCTCCCGGGACAGGGACCTACGAGCAGTACTTC
V gene: TRBV18
clone size: NA
D gene: TRBD1
J gene: TRBJ2-7

CDR3 protein: CASSEGVGVRGYEQYF
CDR3 DNA: TGTGCCAGCAGTGAAGGAGTTGGGGTCAGGGGTTACGAGCAGTACTTC
V gene: TRBV6-1
clone size: NA
D gene: NA
J gene: TRBJ2-7

CDR3 protein: CASSPGLAEPTYEQYF
CDR3 DNA: TGTGCCAGCAGCCCCGGACTAGCGGAGCCAACCTACGAGCAGTACTTC
V gene: TRBV9
clone size: once
D gene: TRBD2
J gene: TRBJ2-7

CDR3 protein: CASSQTSGMGETQYF
CDR3 DNA: TGTGCCAGCAGCCAAACTAGCGGGATGGGGGAGACCCAGTACTTC
V gene: TRBV7-2
clone size: NA
D gene: TRBD2
J gene: TRBJ2-5

CDR3 protein: CASTIGRTSSGNTIYF
CDR3 DNA: TGTGCCAGTACCATCGGACGGACTAGCTCTGGAAACACCATATATTTT
V gene: TRBV19
clone size: NA
D gene: NA
J gene: TRBJ1-3